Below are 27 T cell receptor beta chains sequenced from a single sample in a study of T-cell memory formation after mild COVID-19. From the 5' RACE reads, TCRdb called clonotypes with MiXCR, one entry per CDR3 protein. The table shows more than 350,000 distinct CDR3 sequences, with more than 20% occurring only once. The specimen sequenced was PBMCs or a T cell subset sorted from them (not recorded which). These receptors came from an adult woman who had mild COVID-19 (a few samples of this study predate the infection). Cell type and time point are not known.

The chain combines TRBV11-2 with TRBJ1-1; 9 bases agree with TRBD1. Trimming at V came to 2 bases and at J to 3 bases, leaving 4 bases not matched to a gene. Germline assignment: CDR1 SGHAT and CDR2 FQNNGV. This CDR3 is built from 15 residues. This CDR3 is CASSLMGTGYTEAFF. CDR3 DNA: TGTGCCAGCAGCTTAATGGGGACAGGGTACACTGAAGCTTTCTTT. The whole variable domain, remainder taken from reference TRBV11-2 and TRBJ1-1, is EAGVAQSPRYKIIEKRQSVAFWCNPISGHATLYWYQQILGQGPKLLIQFQNNGVVDDSQLPKDRFSAERLKGVDSTLKIQPAKLEDSAVYLCASSLMGTGYTEAFFGQGTRLTVV.

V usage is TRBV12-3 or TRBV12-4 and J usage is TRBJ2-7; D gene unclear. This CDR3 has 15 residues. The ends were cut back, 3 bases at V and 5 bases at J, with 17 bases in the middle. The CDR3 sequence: CASSLAGQAPNEQYF. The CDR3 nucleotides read TGTGCCAGCAGTTTGGCCGGCCAGGCTCCCAACGAGCAGTACTTC.

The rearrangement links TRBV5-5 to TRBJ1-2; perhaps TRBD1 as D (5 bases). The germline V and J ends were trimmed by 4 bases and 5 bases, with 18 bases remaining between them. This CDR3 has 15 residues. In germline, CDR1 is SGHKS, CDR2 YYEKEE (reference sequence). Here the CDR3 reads CASSTTSGTQYGYTF. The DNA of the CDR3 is TGTGCCAGCAGCACGACTTCCGGGACGCAGTATGGCTACACCTTC.

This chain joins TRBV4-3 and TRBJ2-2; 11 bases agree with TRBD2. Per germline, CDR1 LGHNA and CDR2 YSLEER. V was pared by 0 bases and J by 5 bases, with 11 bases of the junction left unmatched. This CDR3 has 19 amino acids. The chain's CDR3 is CASSQDRALAGVYTGELFF. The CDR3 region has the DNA TGCGCCAGCAGCCAAGATCGGGCACTAGCGGGAGTTTATACCGGGGAGCTGTTTTTT.

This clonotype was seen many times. CDR3 amino acids: CASSVGQNSYEQYF. CDR3 in DNA: TGTGCCAGCAGCGTGGGACAGAACTCCTACGAGCAGTACTTC. The chain has TRBV9 and TRBJ2-7; 7 nucleotides match TRBD1. The CDR3 extends over 14 amino acids. With V trimmed by 2 bases and J by 0 bases, 2 bases remained unmatched. Per germline, CDR1 SGDLS and CDR2 YYNGEE.

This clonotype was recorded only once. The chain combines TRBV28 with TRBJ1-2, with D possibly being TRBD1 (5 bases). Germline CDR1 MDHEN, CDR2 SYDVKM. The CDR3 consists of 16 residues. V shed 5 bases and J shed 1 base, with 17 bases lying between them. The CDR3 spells CASSAIGGAGNYGYTF. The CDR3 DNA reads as TGTGCCAGCAGTGCCATCGGGGGTGCGGGTAACTATGGCTACACCTTC.

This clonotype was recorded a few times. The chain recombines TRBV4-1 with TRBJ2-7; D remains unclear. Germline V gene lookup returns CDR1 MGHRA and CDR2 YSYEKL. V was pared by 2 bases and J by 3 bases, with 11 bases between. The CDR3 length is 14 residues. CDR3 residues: CASSQTQAGYEQYF. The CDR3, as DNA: TGCGCCAGCAGCCAAACCCAGGCCGGCTACGAGCAGTACTTC.

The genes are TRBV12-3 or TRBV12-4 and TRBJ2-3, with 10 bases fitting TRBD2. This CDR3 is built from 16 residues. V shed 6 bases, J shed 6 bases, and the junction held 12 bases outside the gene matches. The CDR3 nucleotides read TGTGCCAGCAGCCTGTGGAGCGGGGGGGCGCTGGATACGCAGTATTTT. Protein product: CASSLWSGGALDTQYF.

DNA of the CDR3: TGTGCCAGCAGTGAGAAACAGGGGGCAGGGCAGTTCTTC. It yields the protein CASSEKQGAGQFF. V usage is TRBV6-4 and J usage is TRBJ2-1, with TRBD1 identical over 9 bases. Germline lookup yields CDR1 MRHNA and CDR2 SNTAGT. Germline trimming cut 3 bases from V and 12 bases from J; bases unmatched to any gene: 6. CDR3 length equals 13 residues.

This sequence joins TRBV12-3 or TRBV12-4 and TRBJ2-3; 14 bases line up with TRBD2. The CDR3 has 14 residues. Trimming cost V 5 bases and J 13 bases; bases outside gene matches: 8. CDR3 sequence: CASSPRLAGGQEYF. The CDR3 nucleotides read TGTGCCAGCAGTCCGCGACTAGCGGGAGGGCAGGAGTATTTT.

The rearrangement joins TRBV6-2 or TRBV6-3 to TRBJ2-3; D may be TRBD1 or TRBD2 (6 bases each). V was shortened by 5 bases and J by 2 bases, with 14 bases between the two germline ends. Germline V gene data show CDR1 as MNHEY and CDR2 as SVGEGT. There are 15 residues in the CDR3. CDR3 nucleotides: TGTGCCAGCAGTACGGGGGACACCCTCACAGATACGCAGTATTTT. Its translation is CASSTGDTLTDTQYF.

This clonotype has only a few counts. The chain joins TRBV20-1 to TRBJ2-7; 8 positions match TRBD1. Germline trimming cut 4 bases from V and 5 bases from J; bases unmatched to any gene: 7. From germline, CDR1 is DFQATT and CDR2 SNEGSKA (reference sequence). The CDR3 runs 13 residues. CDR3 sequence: CSAIRDRGHEQYF. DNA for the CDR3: TGCAGTGCTATCAGAGACAGGGGTCACGAGCAGTACTTC.

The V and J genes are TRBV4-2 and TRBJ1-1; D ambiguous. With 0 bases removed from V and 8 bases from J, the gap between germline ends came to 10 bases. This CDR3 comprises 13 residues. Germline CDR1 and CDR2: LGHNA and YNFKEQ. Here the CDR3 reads CASSQDLGSEAFF. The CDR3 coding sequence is TGTGCCAGCAGCCAAGATCTGGGATCGGAAGCTTTCTTT.

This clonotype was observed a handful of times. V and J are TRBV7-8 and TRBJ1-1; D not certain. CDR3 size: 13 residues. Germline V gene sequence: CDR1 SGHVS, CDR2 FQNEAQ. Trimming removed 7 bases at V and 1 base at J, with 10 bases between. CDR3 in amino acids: CASTRAGNTEAFF. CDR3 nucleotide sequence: TGTGCCAGCACACGGGCCGGGAACACTGAAGCTTTCTTT. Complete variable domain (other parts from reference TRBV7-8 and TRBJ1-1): GAGVSQSPRYKVAKRGQDVALRCDPISGHVSLFWYQQALGQGPEFLTYFQNEAQLDKSGLPSDRFFAERPEGSVSTLKIQRTQQEDSAVYLCASTRAGNTEAFFGQGTRLTVV.

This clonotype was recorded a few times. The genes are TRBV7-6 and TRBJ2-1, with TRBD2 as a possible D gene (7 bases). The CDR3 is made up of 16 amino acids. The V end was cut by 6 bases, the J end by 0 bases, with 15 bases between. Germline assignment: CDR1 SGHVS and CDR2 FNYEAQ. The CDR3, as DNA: TGTGCCAGCAGTTACAGGGAGGGTGGCTCCTACAATGAGCAGTTCTTC. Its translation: CASSYREGGSYNEQFF.

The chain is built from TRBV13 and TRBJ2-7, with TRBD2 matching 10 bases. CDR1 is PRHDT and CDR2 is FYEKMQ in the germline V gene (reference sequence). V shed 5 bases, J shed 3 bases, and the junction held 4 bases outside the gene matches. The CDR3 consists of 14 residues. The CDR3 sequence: CASSHGTSDYEQYF. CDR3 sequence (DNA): TGTGCCAGCAGCCACGGGACTAGCGACTACGAGCAGTACTTC.

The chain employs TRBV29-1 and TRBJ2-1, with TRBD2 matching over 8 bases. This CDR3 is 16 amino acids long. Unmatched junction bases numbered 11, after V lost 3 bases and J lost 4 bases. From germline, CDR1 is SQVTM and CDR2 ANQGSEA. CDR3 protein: CSVELIRSGSYNEQFF. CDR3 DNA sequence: TGCAGCGTTGAGCTAATACGGAGCGGGAGTTACAATGAGCAGTTCTTC.

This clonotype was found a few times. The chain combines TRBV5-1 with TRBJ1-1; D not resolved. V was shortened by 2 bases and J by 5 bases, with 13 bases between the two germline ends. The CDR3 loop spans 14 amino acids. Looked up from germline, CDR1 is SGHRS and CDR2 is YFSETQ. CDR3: CASSFHTGETEAFF. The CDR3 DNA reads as TGCGCCAGCAGCTTTCACACTGGGGAGACTGAAGCTTTCTTT.

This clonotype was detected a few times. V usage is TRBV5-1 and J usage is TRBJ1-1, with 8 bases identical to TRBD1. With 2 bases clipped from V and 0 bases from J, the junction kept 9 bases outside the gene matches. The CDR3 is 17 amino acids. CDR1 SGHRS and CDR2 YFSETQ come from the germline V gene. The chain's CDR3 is CASSLTDRDWVNTEAFF. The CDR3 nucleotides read TGCGCCAGCAGCTTAACGGACAGGGATTGGGTGAACACTGAAGCTTTCTTT.

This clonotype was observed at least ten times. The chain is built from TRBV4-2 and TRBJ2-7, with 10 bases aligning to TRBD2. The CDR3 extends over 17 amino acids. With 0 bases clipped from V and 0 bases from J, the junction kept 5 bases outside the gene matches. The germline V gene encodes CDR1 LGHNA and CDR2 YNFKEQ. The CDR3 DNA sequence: TGTGCCAGCAGCCAAGATCGAAGCGGGAGGGCCTCCTACGAGCAGTACTTC. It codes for CASSQDRSGRASYEQYF.

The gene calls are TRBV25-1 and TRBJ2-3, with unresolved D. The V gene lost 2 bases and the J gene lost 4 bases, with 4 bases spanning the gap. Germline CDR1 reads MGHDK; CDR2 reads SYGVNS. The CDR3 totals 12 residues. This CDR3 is CASSENADTQYF. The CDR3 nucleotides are TGTGCCAGCAGTGAAAACGCAGATACGCAGTATTTT. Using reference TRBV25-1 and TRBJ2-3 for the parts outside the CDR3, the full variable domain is EADIYQTPRYLVIGTGKKITLECSQTMGHDKMYWYQQDPGMELHLIHYSYGVNSTEKGDLSSESTVSRIRTEHFPLTLESARPSHTSQYLCASSENADTQYFGPGTRLTVL.

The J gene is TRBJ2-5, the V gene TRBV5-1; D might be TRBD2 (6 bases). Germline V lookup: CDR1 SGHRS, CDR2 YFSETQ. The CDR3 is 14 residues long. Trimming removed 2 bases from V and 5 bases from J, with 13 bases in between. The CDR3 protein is CASSFEAGGETQYF. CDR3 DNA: TGCGCCAGCAGCTTCGAGGCCGGAGGGGAGACCCAGTACTTC.

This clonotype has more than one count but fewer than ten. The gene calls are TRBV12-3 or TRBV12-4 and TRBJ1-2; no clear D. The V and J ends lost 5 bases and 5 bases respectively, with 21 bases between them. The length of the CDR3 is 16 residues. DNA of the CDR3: TGTGCCAGCAGTGCGGGCCTTGTGGCGCGCCGATATGGCTACACCTTC. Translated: CASSAGLVARRYGYTF.

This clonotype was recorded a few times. The CDR3 DNA sequence: TGTGCCACCAGCAGAGTTCACAATGAGCAGTTCTTC. It specifies CATSRVHNEQFF. V usage is TRBV15 and J usage is TRBJ2-1; D remains ambiguous. The CDR3 has 12 residues. The ends were cut back, 1 base at V and 5 bases at J, with 3 bases in the middle. The germline V gene encodes CDR1 LNHNV and CDR2 YYDKDF (reference sequence).

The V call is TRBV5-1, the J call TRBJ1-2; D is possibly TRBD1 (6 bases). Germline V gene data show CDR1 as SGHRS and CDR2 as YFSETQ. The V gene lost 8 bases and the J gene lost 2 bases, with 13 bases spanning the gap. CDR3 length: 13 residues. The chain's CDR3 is CASTPGHNYGYTF. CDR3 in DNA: TGCGCCAGTACACCGGGACACAACTATGGCTACACCTTC.

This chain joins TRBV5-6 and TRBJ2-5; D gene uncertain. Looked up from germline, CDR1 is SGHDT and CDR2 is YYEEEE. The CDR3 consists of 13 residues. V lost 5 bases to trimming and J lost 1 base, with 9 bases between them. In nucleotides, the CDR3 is TGTGCCAGCAGGGAGTGGATCCAAGAGACCCAGTACTTC. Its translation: CASREWIQETQYF.

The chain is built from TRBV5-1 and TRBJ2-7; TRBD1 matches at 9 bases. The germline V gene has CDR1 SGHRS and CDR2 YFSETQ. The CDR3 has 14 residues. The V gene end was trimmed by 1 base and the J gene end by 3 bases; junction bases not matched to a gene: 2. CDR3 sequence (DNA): TGCGCCAGCAGCTTGAGGACAGGGGTCTACGAGCAGTACTTC. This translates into CASSLRTGVYEQYF.